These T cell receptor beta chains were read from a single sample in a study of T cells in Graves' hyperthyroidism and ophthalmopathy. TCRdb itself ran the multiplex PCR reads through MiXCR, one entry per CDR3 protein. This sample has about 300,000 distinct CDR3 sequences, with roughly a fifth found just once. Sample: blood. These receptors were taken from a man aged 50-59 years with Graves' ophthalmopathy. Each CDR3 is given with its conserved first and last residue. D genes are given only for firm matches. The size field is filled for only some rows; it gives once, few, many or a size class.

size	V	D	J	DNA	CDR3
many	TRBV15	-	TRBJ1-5	TGTGCCACCAGCAGGGACAGTACTCTTCTCAATCAGCCCCAGCATTTT	CATSRDSTLLNQPQHF
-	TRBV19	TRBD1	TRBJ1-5	TGTGCCAGTAGTCCCAACAGGGGGAATCAGCCCCAGCATTTT	CASSPNRGNQPQHF
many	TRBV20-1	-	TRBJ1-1	TGCAGTGCCCCCGGGGGGGGCCGCGGGATGAACACTGAAGCTTTCTTT	CSAPGGGRGMNTEAFF
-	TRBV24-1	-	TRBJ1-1	TGTGCCACCAGTGATCCCGACCGGGCAGGAGCCGACAACACTGAAGCTTTCTTT	CATSDPDRAGADNTEAFF
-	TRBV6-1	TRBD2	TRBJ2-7	TGTGCCAGCAGTGAAGCTAGCGGGGGTTCCTACGAGCAGTACTTC	CASSEASGGSYEQYF
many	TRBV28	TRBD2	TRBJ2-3	TGTGCCAGCAGTCCGAGGCAAGCGGGAGTTCGAGATACGCAGTATTTT	CASSPRQAGVRDTQYF
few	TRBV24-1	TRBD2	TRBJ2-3	TGTGCCACCAGTGATCGAGGGACTAGCGGTGATACGCAGTATTTT	CATSDRGTSGDTQYF
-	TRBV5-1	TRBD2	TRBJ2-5	TGCGCCAGCAGCTTCGGGCGGGAGGGCCATGGGGCCCAGTACTTC	CASSFGREGHGAQYF
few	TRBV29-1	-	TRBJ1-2	TGCAGCGTTGAAAGGGTTTATGGCTACACCTTC	CSVERVYGYTF
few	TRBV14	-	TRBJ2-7	TGTGCCAGCAGCCAAGTCGGATCCTACGAGCAGTACTTC	CASSQVGSYEQYF
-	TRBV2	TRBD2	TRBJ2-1	TGTGCCAGCAGTCCGACTAGCGGGAGGGCCGGCTCCTACAATGAGCAGTTCTTC	CASSPTSGRAGSYNEQFF
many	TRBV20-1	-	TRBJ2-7	TGCAGTGCTTCACGGGGGCTCAGGAGCTCCTACGAGCAGTACTTC	CSASRGLRSSYEQYF
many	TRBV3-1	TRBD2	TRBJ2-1	TGTGCCAGCAGCCCGGACGGGAGGGCCGGAGATGAGCAGTTCTTC	CASSPDGRAGDEQFF
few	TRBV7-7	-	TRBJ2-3	TGTGCTAGCAGCACGACTGATAGCACAGATACGCAGTATTTT	CASSTTDSTDTQYF
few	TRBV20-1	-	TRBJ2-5	TGCAGTGCTAGTACAGTGGCCAGCCTAGCGGAGACCCAGTACTTC	CSASTVASLAETQYF
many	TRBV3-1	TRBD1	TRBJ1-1	TGTGCCAGCAGACACAGGGGGGACACTGAAGCTTTCTTT	CASRHRGDTEAFF
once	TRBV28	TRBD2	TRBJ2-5	TGTGCCAGCAGCTCCCTCCTCGGGGCGGGAGGAACAGAGACCCAGTACTTC	CASSSLLGAGGTETQYF
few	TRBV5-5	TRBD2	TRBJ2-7	TGTGCCAGCAGCTTGGCTCTGGCGGGAGCCTACGAGCAGTACTTC	CASSLALAGAYEQYF
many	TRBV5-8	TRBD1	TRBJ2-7	TGTGCCAGCAGCTCGGGACAGAACTACGAGCAGTACTTC	CASSSGQNYEQYF
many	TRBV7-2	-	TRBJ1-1	TGTGCCAGCAGCTTAGAGAGATACACTGAAGCTTTCTTT	CASSLERYTEAFF
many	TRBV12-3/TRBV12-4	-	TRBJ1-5	TGTGCCAGCAGTTTTGGGCAGGGACGGCAGCCCCAGCATTTT	CASSFGQGRQPQHF
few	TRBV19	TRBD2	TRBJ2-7	TGTGCCAGTAGTAGGACTAGCGGGACCTACGAGCAGTACTTC	CASSRTSGTYEQYF
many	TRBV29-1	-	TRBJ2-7	TGCAGCGTTGTAGGCGGCAACCCCTACGAGCAGTACTTC	CSVVGGNPYEQYF
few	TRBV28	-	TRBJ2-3	TGTGCCAACAGTTTAGGTGGGGTCAGCGATACGCAGTATTTT	CANSLGGVSDTQYF
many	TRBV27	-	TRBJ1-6	TGTGCCAGCAGTATGAAACAGGGTGGCTCCTATAATTCACCCCTCCACTTT	CASSMKQGGSYNSPLHF
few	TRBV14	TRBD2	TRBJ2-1	TGTGCCAGCCAACGGCGGGGGTTCTCCTACAATGAGCAGTTCTTC	CASQRRGFSYNEQFF
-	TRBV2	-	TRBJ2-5	TGTGCCAGCCGGGACAAGGGGCCGGGGGGCGAGACCCAGTACTTC	CASRDKGPGGETQYF
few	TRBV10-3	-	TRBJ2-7	TGTGCCATCAGTGAGAATATCTTGACTGGCTCCTACGAGCAGTACTTC	CAISENILTGSYEQYF
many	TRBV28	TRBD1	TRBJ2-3	TGTGCCAGCAGGGAATTCGGACAGGTTGGCACAGATACGCAGTATTTT	CASREFGQVGTDTQYF
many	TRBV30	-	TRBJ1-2	TGTGCCTGGAGTGTAGGCCTGATCCTGGGGGGCTACACCTTC	CAWSVGLILGGYTF
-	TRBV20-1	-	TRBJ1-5	TGCAGTGCTAGAGAATTGAAGAATAGCAATCAGCCCCAGCATTTT	CSARELKNSNQPQHF
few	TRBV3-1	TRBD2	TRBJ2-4	TGTGCCAGCAGCCTTGCGGGAGGAAGGACGGCCAAAAACATTCAGTACTTC	CASSLAGGRTAKNIQYF
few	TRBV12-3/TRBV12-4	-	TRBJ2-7	TGTGCCAGCAGTGCGACATTCGAGCAGTACTTC	CASSATFEQYF
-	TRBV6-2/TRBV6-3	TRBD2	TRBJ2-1	TGTGCCCGCTTTTTACTAGCGGGCCCCGGGAATGAGCAGTTCTTC	CARFLLAGPGNEQFF
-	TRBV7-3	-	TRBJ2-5	TGTGCCAGCAGCTTCATGGGGCAGGGTCAGGCCCAGTACTTC	CASSFMGQGQAQYF
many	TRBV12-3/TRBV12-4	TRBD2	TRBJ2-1	TGTGCCAGCAACATAAAAGCGGGAGGCTACAATGAGCAGTTCTTC	CASNIKAGGYNEQFF
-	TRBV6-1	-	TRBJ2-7	TGTGCCAGCACAGGCTCAGGGAACGAGCAGTACTTC	CASTGSGNEQYF
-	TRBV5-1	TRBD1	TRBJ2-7	TGCGCCAGCAGCTTATCATACCGGGACAGCAAACCTCCCTACGAGCAGTACTTC	CASSLSYRDSKPPYEQYF
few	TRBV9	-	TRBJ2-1	TGTGCCAGCAGCGTAGGTGCCTTAATCGATGAGCAGTTCTTC	CASSVGALIDEQFF
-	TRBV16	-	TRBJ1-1	TGTGCCAGCAGCCCATTCGTGAGGGGGGACACTGAAGCTTTCTTT	CASSPFVRGDTEAFF
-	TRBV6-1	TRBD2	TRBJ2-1	TGTGCCAGCAGGTTGGGGACTAGCGGGAGTCTAGAGCAGTTCTTC	CASRLGTSGSLEQFF
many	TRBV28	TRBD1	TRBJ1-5	TGTGCCAGCAGTTCCGAGACAGGGGTTCGCAATCAGCCCCAGCATTTT	CASSSETGVRNQPQHF
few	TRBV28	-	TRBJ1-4	TGTGCCAGCAGTTTATCGCGGGAGACAGTGGATGAAAAACTGTTTTTT	CASSLSRETVDEKLFF
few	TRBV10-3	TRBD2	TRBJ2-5	TGTGCCATCAGCAGTAGGACTAGCGGGAGCCAAGAGACCCAGTACTTC	CAISSRTSGSQETQYF
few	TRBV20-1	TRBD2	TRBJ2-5	TGCAGTGCTAGACCGGGACTGAGCGGGAGATCCGGAAAGACCCAGTACTTC	CSARPGLSGRSGKTQYF
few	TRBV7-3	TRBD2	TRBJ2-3	TGTGCCAGCAGCAGCGGACTAGCGGGAGATACGCAGTATTTT	CASSSGLAGDTQYF
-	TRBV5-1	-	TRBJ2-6	TGCGCCAGCAGCTTGGGTGACTCTGGGGCCAACGTCCTGACTTTC	CASSLGDSGANVLTF
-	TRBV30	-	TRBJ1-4	TGTGCCTGGAGTGGGACAACAACTAATGAAAAACTGTTTTTT	CAWSGTTTNEKLFF